Shown below are 11 T cell receptor beta chains from a single sample sequenced in a study of early T cells in non-severe SARS-CoV-2 infection. In TCRdb, the 5' RACE reads were re-called with MiXCR into one record per CDR3 protein. The sample holds roughly 30,000 distinct CDR3 sequences; 5.5% to 8% are singletons and the top ten take less than 3%. Sample: whole blood. Receptor source: an adult who was a healthcare worker with PCR-confirmed SARS-CoV-2 infection or an uninfected control (not recorded which).

This clonotype was detected ten times or more. V and J are TRBV20-1 and TRBJ2-5; TRBD2 matches at 13 bases. The CDR3 has 13 amino acids. Trimming removed 7 bases from V and 8 bases from J; junction bases left unmatched: 7. CDR1 DFQATT and CDR2 SNEGSKA come from the germline V gene (reference sequence). The chain's CDR3 is CSGPLAGGHTQYF. CDR3 in DNA: TGCAGTGGACCACTAGCGGGAGGGCATACCCAGTACTTC.

CDR3 coding DNA: TGTGCCAGCTCACCTGGGCAGGGCAATCAGCCCCAGCATTTT. It translates to CASSPGQGNQPQHF. The V gene is TRBV18, the J gene TRBJ1-5, with unresolved D. This CDR3 is built from 14 residues. Germline V lookup: CDR1 KGHSH, CDR2 LQKENI. The V gene lost 3 bases and the J gene lost 2 bases, with 8 bases spanning the gap.

This clonotype was seen at least ten times. The chain carries TRBV10-2 and TRBJ2-7, with D possibly matching TRBD2 (6 bases). The germline V gene has CDR1 WSHSY and CDR2 SAAADI. V lost 7 bases, J lost 5 bases, and 15 bases lay in between. This CDR3 is 13 amino acids long. For the CDR3, the DNA is TGCGCCAGCATGGAGGGAGTTGCTGACGAGCAGTACTTC. Its protein is CASMEGVADEQYF.

This clonotype was observed many times. The chain uses TRBV7-2 and TRBJ1-6, with a weak D call TRBD1 (5 bases). CDR3 length: 15 residues. Trimming removed 1 base from V and 6 bases from J, with 10 bases in between. CDR1 SGHTA and CDR2 FQGNSA come from the germline V gene. CDR3 nucleotide sequence: TGTGCCAGCAGCTTAGTAGTGGGGGGTAATTCACCCCTCCACTTT. Translated, it gives CASSLVVGGNSPLHF.

This clonotype was seen repeatedly, ten times or more. This chain joins TRBV11-3 and TRBJ2-5; 7 positions agree with TRBD1. Germline-derived CDR1 and CDR2 are SGHNT and YENEEA. The CDR3 loop spans 14 amino acids. With 4 bases clipped from V and 2 bases from J, the junction kept 4 bases outside the gene matches. The CDR3 sequence: CASSSPGQQETQYF. CDR3 bases: TGTGCCAGCAGCTCTCCGGGACAGCAAGAGACCCAGTACTTC.

The table lists this clonotype with many counts. This chain links TRBV10-3 with TRBJ2-2; TRBD2 agrees at 9 bases. With 5 bases clipped from V and 1 base from J, the junction kept 2 bases outside the gene matches. Germline-derived CDR1 and CDR2 are ENHRY and SYGVKD. This CDR3 contains 15 residues. The CDR3, as DNA: TGTGCCATCAGTAGACTAGCGGTGAACACCGGGGAGCTGTTTTTT. Amino acids: CAISRLAVNTGELFF.

This clonotype was seen many times. The gene calls are TRBV18 and TRBJ1-5; 7 nucleotides agree with TRBD1. The CDR3 contains 18 residues. Germline V CDR1 and CDR2: KGHSH, LQKENI. V lost 4 bases to trimming and J lost 4 bases; unmatched junction nucleotides: 16. In DNA form, the CDR3 reads TGTGCCAGCTCACGTTTACCGGGTCCAGCACAGGGGAATCAGCCCCAGCATTTT. This sequence encodes CASSRLPGPAQGNQPQHF.

In this sample, this clonotype turned up many times. The chain joins TRBV12-2 to TRBJ1-6. TRBV12-2 is described as a pseudogene. The CDR3 has 16 residues. For the CDR3, the DNA is TGTGCAAGTCGCTTAGCGCCGACACCGGCGAGGCCACCCCTCCACTTT. Amino acid sequence: CASRLAPTPARPPLHF.

This clonotype was picked up many times. The V gene is TRBV6-5, the J gene TRBJ2-3; 8 nucleotides agree with TRBD2. The CDR3 has 15 residues. CDR1 and CDR2 (germline): MNHEY, SVGAGI. J lost 0 bases, V lost 5 bases, and 4 bases had no gene match. In DNA, the CDR3 is TGTGCCAGCAGTACACTAGCGGTTAGCACAGATACGCAGTATTTT. Its translation: CASSTLAVSTDTQYF.

The V call is TRBV5-1, the J call TRBJ2-7; TRBD2 matches 7 bases. The J segment lost 3 bases and the V segment lost 10 bases, leaving 16 bases of the junction unmatched. The CDR3 is 15 amino acids. Germline V gene lookup returns CDR1 SGHRS and CDR2 YFSETQ. The CDR3 nucleotides are TGCGCCGGCTTCCTGGGAGCGGGACCCAACTACGAGCAGTACTTC. Translated: CAGFLGAGPNYEQYF.

This clonotype was detected ten times or more. The CDR3, as DNA: TGTGCCAGCAGCTACCGTATTGGGCAGCCCCAGCATTTT. Translated, it gives CASSYRIGQPQHF. This chain uses TRBV5-8 with TRBJ1-5; D remains ambiguous. Trimming cost V 3 bases and J 7 bases, with 11 bases left between them. The CDR3 contains 13 residues. Germline values: CDR1 SGHTS, CDR2 YDEGEE.